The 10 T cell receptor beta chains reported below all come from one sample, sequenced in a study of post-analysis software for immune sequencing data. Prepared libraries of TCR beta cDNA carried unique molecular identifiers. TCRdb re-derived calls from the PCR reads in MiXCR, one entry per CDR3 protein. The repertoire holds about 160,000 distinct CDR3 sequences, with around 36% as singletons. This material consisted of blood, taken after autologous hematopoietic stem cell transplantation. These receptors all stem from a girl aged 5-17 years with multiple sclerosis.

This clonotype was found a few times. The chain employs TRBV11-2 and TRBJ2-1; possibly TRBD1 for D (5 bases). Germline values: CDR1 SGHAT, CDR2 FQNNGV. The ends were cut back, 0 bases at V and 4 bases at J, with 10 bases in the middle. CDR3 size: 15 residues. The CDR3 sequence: CASSLEFQGYNEQFF. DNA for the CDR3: TGTGCCAGCAGCTTAGAGTTTCAGGGTTACAATGAGCAGTTCTTC.

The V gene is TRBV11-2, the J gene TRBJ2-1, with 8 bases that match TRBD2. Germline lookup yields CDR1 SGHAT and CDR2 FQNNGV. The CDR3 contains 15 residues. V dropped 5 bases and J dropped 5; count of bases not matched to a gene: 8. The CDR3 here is CASSTPGLGNNEQFF. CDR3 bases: TGTGCCAGCAGCACCCCGGGACTAGGAAACAATGAGCAGTTCTTC.

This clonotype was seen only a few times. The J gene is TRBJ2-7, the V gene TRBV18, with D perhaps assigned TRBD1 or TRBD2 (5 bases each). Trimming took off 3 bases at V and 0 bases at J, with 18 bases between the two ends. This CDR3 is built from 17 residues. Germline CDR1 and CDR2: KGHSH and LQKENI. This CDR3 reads CASSPRDRDRSSYEQYF. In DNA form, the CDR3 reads TGTGCCAGCTCACCCCGAGACCGGGACCGCAGCTCCTACGAGCAGTACTTC.

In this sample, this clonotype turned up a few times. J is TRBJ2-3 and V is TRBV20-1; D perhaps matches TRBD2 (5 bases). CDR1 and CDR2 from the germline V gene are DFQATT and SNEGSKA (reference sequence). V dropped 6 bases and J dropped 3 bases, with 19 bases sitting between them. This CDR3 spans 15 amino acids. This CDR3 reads CSAHYRDLRTDTQYF. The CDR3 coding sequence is TGCAGTGCCCACTACCGGGATCTAAGGACAGATACGCAGTATTTT.

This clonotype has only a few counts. CDR3 coding DNA: TGCGCCAGCAGCTTAAGGACTAGCGGAGAAGAGACCCAGTACTTC. This encodes CASSLRTSGEETQYF. The chain links TRBV5-1 to TRBJ2-5; TRBD2 aligns across 10 bases. The CDR3 contains 15 residues. Trimming removed 2 bases from V and 3 bases from J; junction bases left unmatched: 4. Germline lookup yields CDR1 SGHRS and CDR2 YFSETQ. The variable domain in full, completed from reference TRBV5-1 and TRBJ2-5, reads KAGVTQTPRYLIKTRGQQVTLSCSPISGHRSVSWYQQTPGQGLQFLFEYFSETQRNKGNFPGRFSGRQFSNSRSEMNVSTLELGDSALYLCASSLRTSGEETQYFGPGTRLLVL.

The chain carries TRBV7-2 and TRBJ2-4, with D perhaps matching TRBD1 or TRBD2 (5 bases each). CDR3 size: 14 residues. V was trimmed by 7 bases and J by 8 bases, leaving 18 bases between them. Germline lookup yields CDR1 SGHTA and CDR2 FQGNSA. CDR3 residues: CASTREGVGDIQYF. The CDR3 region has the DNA TGTGCCAGCACCCGTGAAGGGGTGGGGGACATTCAGTACTTC.

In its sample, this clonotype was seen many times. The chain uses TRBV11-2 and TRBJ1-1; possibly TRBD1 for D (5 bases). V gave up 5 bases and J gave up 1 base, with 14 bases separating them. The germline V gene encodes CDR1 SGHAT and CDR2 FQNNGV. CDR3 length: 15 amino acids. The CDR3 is CASSPTGPRNTEAFF. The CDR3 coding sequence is TGTGCCAGCAGCCCTACGGGACCCAGGAACACTGAAGCTTTCTTT.

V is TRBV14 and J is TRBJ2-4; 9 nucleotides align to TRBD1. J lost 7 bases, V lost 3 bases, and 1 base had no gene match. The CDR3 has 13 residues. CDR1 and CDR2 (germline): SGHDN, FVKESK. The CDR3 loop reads CASSQDRGNIQYF. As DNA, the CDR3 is TGTGCCAGCAGCCAGGACAGGGGCAACATTCAGTACTTC.

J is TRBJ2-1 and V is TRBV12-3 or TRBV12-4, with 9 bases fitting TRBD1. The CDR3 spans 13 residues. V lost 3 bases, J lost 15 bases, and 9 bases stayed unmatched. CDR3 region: CASSLASGTGSFF. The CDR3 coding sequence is TGTGCCAGCAGTTTGGCTTCCGGGACAGGGTCGTTCTTC.

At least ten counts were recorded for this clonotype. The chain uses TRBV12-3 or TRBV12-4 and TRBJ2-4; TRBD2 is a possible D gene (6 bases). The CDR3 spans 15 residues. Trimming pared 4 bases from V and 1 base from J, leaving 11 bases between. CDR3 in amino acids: CASSSGTLAKNIQYF. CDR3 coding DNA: TGTGCCAGCAGTTCGGGGACTCTTGCCAAAAACATTCAGTACTTC.